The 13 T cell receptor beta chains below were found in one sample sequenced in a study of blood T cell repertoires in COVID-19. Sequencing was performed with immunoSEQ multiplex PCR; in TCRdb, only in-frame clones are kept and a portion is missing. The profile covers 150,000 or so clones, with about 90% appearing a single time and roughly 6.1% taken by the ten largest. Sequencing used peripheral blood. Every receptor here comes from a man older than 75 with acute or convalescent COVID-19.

CDR3 sequence (DNA): TGTGCCAGCAGCCCTCTCCCGAACACCGGGGAGCTGTTTTTT. Translation gives CASSPLPNTGELFF. The chain is built from TRBV3-1 (or the pseudogene TRBV3-2) and TRBJ2-2; D gene unclear. The CDR3 has 14 residues. V was shortened by 4 bases and J by 0 bases, with 6 bases between the two germline ends. From germline, CDR1 is LGHDT and CDR2 YNNKEL (reference sequence).

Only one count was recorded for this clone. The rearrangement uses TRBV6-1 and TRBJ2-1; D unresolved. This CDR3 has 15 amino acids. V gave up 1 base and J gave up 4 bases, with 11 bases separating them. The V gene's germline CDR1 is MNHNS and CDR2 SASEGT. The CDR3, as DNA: TGTGCCAGCAGTGAAGATCCTACCCGTTACAATGAGCAGTTCTTC. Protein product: CASSEDPTRYNEQFF.

The CDR3 DNA is TGTGCCAGCAGCTTAATGGGGCGCGGTCCTACTCAAGAGACCCAGTACTTC. Translating it yields CASSLMGRGPTQETQYF. The V call is TRBV7-3, the J call TRBJ2-5; perhaps TRBD1 as D (5 bases). CDR3 length equals 17 residues. Germline V gene sequence: CDR1 SGHTA, CDR2 FQGTGA. V was cut by 1 base and J by 2 bases, with 17 bases left in between.

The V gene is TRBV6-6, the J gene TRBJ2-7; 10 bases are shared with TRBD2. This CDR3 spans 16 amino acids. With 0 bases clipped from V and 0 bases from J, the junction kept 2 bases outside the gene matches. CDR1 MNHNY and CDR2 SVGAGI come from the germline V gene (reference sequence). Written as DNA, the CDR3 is TGTGCCAGCAGTTACTCGCCTAGCGGGAGCTCCTACGAGCAGTACTTC. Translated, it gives CASSYSPSGSSYEQYF.

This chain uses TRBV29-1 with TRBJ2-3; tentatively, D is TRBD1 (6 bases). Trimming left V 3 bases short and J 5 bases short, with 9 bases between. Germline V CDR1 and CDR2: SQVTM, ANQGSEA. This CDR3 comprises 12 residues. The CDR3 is CSVDRGGDTQYF. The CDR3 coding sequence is TGCAGCGTTGACAGGGGTGGAGATACGCAGTATTTT.

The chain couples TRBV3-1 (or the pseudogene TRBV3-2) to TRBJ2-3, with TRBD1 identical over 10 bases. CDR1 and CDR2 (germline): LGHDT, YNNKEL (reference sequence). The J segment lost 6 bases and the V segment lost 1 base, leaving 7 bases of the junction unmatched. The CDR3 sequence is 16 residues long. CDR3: CASSQGPGTGEDTQYF. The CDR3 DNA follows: TGTGCCAGCAGCCAAGGTCCCGGGACAGGGGAGGATACGCAGTATTTT.

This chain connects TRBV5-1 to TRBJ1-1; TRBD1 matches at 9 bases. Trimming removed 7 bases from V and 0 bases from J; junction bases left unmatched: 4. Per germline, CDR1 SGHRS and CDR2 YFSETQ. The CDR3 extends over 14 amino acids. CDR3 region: CASAGQGMNTEAFF. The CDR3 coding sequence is TGCGCCAGCGCCGGACAGGGGATGAACACTGAAGCTTTCTTT.

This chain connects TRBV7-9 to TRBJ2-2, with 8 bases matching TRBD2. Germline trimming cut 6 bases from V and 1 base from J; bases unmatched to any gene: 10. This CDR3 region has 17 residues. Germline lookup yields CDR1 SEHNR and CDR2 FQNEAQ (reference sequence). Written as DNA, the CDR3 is TGTGCCAGCAGGACCACCGGGAGGGTCGGGAACACCGGGGAGCTGTTTTTT. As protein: CASRTTGRVGNTGELFF.

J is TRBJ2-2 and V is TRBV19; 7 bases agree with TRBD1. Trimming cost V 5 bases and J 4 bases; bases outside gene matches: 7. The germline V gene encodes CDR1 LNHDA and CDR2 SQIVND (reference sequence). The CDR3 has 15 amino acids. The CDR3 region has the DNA TGTGCCAGTAGTCCGACAGGGTTGACCACCGGGGAGCTGTTTTTT. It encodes CASSPTGLTTGELFF. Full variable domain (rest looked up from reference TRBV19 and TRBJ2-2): DGGITQSPKYLFRKEGQNVTLSCEQNLNHDAMYWYRQDPGQGLRLIYYSQIVNDFQKGDIAEGYSVSREKKESFPLTVTSAQKNPTAFYLCASSPTGLTTGELFFGEGSRLTVL.

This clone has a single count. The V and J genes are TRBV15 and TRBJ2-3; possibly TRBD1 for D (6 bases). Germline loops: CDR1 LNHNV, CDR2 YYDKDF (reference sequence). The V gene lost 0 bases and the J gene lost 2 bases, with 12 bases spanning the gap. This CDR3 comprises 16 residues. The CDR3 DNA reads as TGTGCCACCAGCAGAGATCCGGGACATCTCACAGATACGCAGTATTTT. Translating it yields CATSRDPGHLTDTQYF. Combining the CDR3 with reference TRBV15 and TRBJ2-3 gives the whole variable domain DAMVIQNPRYQVTQFGKPVTLSCSQTLNHNVMYWYQQKSSQAPKLLFHYYDKDFNNEADTPDNFQSRRPNTSFCFLDIRSPGLGDTAMYLCATSRDPGHLTDTQYFGPGTRLTVL.

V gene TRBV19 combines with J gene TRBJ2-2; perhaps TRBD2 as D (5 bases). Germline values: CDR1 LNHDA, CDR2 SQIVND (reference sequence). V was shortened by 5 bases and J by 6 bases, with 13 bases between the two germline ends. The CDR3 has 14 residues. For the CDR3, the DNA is TGTGCCAGTAGTTCGCTCCGGGGTGCCGGGGAGCTGTTTTTT. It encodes CASSSLRGAGELFF. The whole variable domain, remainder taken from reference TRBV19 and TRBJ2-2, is DGGITQSPKYLFRKEGQNVTLSCEQNLNHDAMYWYRQDPGQGLRLIYYSQIVNDFQKGDIAEGYSVSREKKESFPLTVTSAQKNPTAFYLCASSSLRGAGELFFGEGSRLTVL.

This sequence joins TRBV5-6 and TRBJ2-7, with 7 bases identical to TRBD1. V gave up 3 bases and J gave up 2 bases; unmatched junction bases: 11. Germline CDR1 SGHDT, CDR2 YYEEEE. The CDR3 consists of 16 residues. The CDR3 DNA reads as TGTGCCAGCAGCTCCCTGCGAACGACAGGGACCTACGAGCAGTACTTC. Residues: CASSSLRTTGTYEQYF. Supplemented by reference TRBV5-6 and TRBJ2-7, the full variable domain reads DAGVTQSPTHLIKTRGQQVTLRCSPKSGHDTVSWYQQALGQGPQFIFQYYEEEERQRGNFPDRFSGHQFPNYSSELNVNALLLGDSALYLCASSSLRTTGTYEQYFGPGTRLTVT.

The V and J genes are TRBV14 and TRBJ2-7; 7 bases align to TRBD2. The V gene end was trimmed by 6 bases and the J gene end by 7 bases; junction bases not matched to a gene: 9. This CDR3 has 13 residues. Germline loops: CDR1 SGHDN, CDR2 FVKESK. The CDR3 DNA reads TGTGCCAGCAGTCTCTCGGGAGGAAGAGAGCAGTACTTC. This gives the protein CASSLSGGREQYF.